The 18 T cell receptor beta chains below come from one sample, sequenced in a study of T cell clonality in common variable immunodeficiency. Libraries were prepared by immunoSEQ multiplex PCR; TCRdb keeps only in-frame clonotypes and omits some of them. The record shows 50,000 to 60,000 clones for this sample, with no singletons present. The sequenced sample consisted of peripheral blood mononuclear cells. The receptors were gathered from a person aged 18-70 years in good health.

This clone was detected many times. The read halts 3 residues ahead of the CDR3 end, with the missing end drawn from the germline J gene. The chain combines TRBV5-5 with TRBJ2-3, with D tentatively TRBD1 (5 bases). V was pared by 3 bases and J by 2 bases, with 7 bases between. The length of the CDR3 is 13 residues. Germline CDR1 reads SGHKS; CDR2 reads YYEKEE (reference sequence). CDR3 protein: CASSSRVTDTQYF. The covered CDR3 bases are TGTGCCAGCAGCTCCAGGGTCACAGATACG.

This clone has at least ten counts. Read coverage stops 3 residues before the CDR3 terminus; the germline J gene supplies the remainder. The chain is built from TRBV14 and TRBJ1-1; 8 positions match TRBD1. CDR3 length: 14 amino acids. V dropped 5 bases and J dropped 4; count of bases not matched to a gene: 6. CDR1 and CDR2 from the germline V gene are SGHDN and FVKESK. CDR3 sequence: CASSLQGASTEAFF. The CDR3 DNA, read in part, is TGTGCCAGCAGCTTGCAGGGGGCGAGCACTGAA. Full variable domain (remainder filled in from reference TRBV14 and TRBJ1-1): EAGVTQFPSHSVIEKGQTVTLRCDPISGHDNLYWYRRVMGKEIKFLLHFVKESKQDESGMPNNRFLAERTGGTYSTLKVQPAELEDSGVYFCASSLQGASTEAFFGQGTRLTVV.

This clone was picked up many times. The CDR3 end lies 3 residues beyond the end of the read and is filled in from the germline J gene. This chain links TRBV6-2 or TRBV6-3 with TRBJ2-7; D is possibly TRBD1 (6 bases). Looked up from germline, CDR1 is MNHEY and CDR2 is SVGEGT. The V end was cut by 5 bases, the J end by 1 base, with 6 bases between. The CDR3 loop spans 12 amino acids. The CDR3 bases that were read are TGTGCCAGCAGTGGACAGTCCTACGAG. Its translation is CASSGQSYE. The full CDR3 protein reads CASSGQSYEQYF.

This clone has more than one count but fewer than ten. Read coverage stops 3 residues before the CDR3 terminus; the germline J gene supplies the remainder. The chain couples TRBV7-2 to TRBJ2-5; maybe TRBD1 (8 bases). Per germline, CDR1 SGHTA and CDR2 FQGNSA. Trimming cost V 7 bases and J 2 bases, with 17 bases left between them. The CDR3 is 15 amino acids. CDR3 region: CASTLGGTGQETQYF. The part of the CDR3 DNA that was read is TGTGCCAGCACCCTGGGGGGGACAGGACAAGAGACC.

This clone was counted at least ten times. The read stops 3 residues short of the end of the CDR3; the missing end is completed from the germline J gene. The genes are TRBV19 and TRBJ1-1, with 7 bases lining up with TRBD1. The germline gives CDR1 LNHDA, CDR2 SQIVND (reference sequence). The CDR3 sequence is 16 residues long. The CDR3 sequence is CASSTRRQGPRPEAFF. The CDR3 DNA, read in part, is TGTGCCAGTAGTACCCGACGACAGGGCCCACGCCCAGAA.

This clone was detected ten times or more. The read comes to an end 3 residues before the CDR3 does, leaving the germline J gene to fill in the end. This rearrangement joins TRBV6-4 to TRBJ2-4, with a possible D match to TRBD1 (5 bases). There are 12 residues in the CDR3. The germline V gene encodes CDR1 MRHNA and CDR2 SNTAGT. The CDR3 loop is CASSDERGNQYF. The CDR3 DNA, read in part, is TGTGCCAGCAGTGACGAAAGGGGAAAT.

At least ten counts were recorded for this clone. The read is 3 residues too short to cover the CDR3 end, so that end is filled in from the germline J gene. This rearrangement joins TRBV6-1 to TRBJ1-3; D uncertain. V lost 3 bases, J lost 1 base, and 4 bases lay in between. In germline, CDR1 is MNHNS, CDR2 SASEGT. The CDR3 consists of 13 residues. The part of the CDR3 DNA that was read is TGTGCCAGCAGTGAGACTTCTGGAAACACC. This codes for CASSETSGNT. The complete CDR3 protein is CASSETSGNTIYF.

This clone was picked up many times. The read falls 3 residues short of the CDR3 end, and the missing part is taken from the germline J gene. The chain has TRBV10-3 and TRBJ2-7; 9 positions match TRBD2. With V trimmed by 3 bases and J by 3 bases, 6 bases remained unmatched. CDR3 length: 15 residues. CDR1 and CDR2 (germline): ENHRY, SYGVKD. The CDR3 loop is CAISDIAGAVYEQYF. The CDR3 bases that were read are TGTGCCATCAGTGACATAGCGGGAGCGGTCTACGAG.

There are a few counts of this clone. The read gets to within 3 residues of the CDR3 end, and the germline J gene fills in the rest. The rearrangement uses TRBV10-3 and TRBJ2-7; 8 bases are shared with TRBD2. The ends lost 6 bases at V and 6 bases at J; junction bases unmatched: 1. Germline lookup yields CDR1 ENHRY and CDR2 SYGVKD. The CDR3 length is 11 residues. CDR3 protein: CAISGGGEQYF. CDR3 bases read: TGTGCCATCAGCGGGGGGGGCGAG.

This clone was detected ten times or more. The CDR3 goes on 3 residues after the read ends, and that part is filled in from the germline J gene. The V gene is TRBV7-2, the J gene TRBJ1-5, with D perhaps TRBD1 (6 bases). Germline V gene data show CDR1 as SGHTA and CDR2 as FQGNSA. CDR3 size: 16 residues. V was cut by 0 bases and J by 3 bases, with 12 bases left in between. The CDR3 protein is CASSLAPGADNQPQHF. Partial CDR3 DNA: TGTGCCAGCAGCTTAGCCCCAGGGGCCGACAATCAGCCC.

This clone has a count of ten or more. The read ends 3 residues before the CDR3 terminus; that terminus is restored from the germline J gene. V usage is TRBV20-1 and J usage is TRBJ2-2; D may be TRBD1 (6 bases). The CDR3 has 18 amino acids. With 2 bases removed from V and 5 bases from J, the gap between germline ends came to 24 bases. Per germline, CDR1 DFQATT and CDR2 SNEGSKA (reference sequence). Partial CDR3 DNA: TGCAGTGCTAGAATCCCCACTTCCAGGGGTGGTAGGACCGGGGAG. Translating gives CSARIPTSRGGRTGE. The whole CDR3 sequence reads CSARIPTSRGGRTGELFF.

The table lists this clone with many counts. The sequenced CDR3 bases are TGTGCCAGCTCACCGCAGGGTTCGGATGGC. Residues: CASSPQGSDG. The entire CDR3 reads CASSPQGSDGYTF. J is TRBJ1-2 and V is TRBV18; tentative D call: TRBD1 (5 bases). The CDR3 end is not reached by the read, which stops 3 residues before it; the germline J gene fills it in. There are 13 residues in the CDR3. Per germline, CDR1 KGHSH and CDR2 LQKENI. The V end lost 3 bases, the J end lost 6 bases, and 11 bases lay between the germline ends.

This clone was seen many times. The read terminates 3 residues ahead of where the CDR3 ends, so the germline J gene completes it. The chain uses TRBV6-1 and TRBJ1-2; the D is unclear. CDR1 and CDR2 from the germline V gene are MNHNS and SASEGT. The length of the CDR3 is 13 residues. The CDR3 protein is CASSEAQVRGYTF. Incomplete CDR3 DNA: TGTGCCAGCAGTGAAGCTCAGGTCCGGGGC.

In this sample, this clone turned up many times. Read coverage stops 3 residues before the CDR3 terminus; the germline J gene supplies the remainder. The V and J genes are TRBV6-2 or TRBV6-3 and TRBJ2-1, with 12 bases lining up with TRBD2. The V segment lost 3 bases and the J segment 8 bases; nucleotides outside the gene matches: 8. The CDR3 is made up of 16 amino acids. Germline V lookup: CDR1 MNHEY, CDR2 SVGEGT. CDR3 region: CASSYQTSGSLDEQFF. The sequenced CDR3 bases are TGTGCCAGCAGTTATCAGACTAGCGGGAGTTTAGATGAG.

This clone was seen many times. The DNA ends 3 residues before the CDR3 does, and the rest of the CDR3 is filled in from the germline J gene. The chain couples TRBV6-1 to TRBJ2-1; 13 positions agree with TRBD2. In germline, CDR1 is MNHNS, CDR2 SASEGT. V dropped 4 bases and J dropped 7; count of bases not matched to a gene: 7. CDR3 length equals 16 residues. The CDR3 DNA, read in part, is TGTGCCAGCAGTGTCCCCGGGACTAGCGGGATAAATGAG. Translation: CASSVPGTSGINE. The whole CDR3 is CASSVPGTSGINEQFF.

This clone has just a few counts. The read falls 3 residues short of the CDR3 end, and the missing part is taken from the germline J gene. This chain uses TRBV5-1 with TRBJ2-1; perhaps TRBD1 as D (5 bases). The CDR3 is 14 residues long. Germline CDR1 SGHRS, CDR2 YFSETQ. V was clipped by 0 bases and J by 6 bases, with 10 bases between them. The CDR3 bases that were read are TGCGCCAGCAGCTTGGCCGGGCAGGGCAATGAG. It translates to CASSLAGQGNE. The whole CDR3 sequence reads CASSLAGQGNEQFF. Drawing the rest from reference TRBV5-1 and TRBJ2-1, the complete variable domain is KAGVTQTPRYLIKTRGQQVTLSCSPISGHRSVSWYQQTPGQGLQFLFEYFSETQRNKGNFPGRFSGRQFSNSRSEMNVSTLELGDSALYLCASSLAGQGNEQFFGPGTRLTVL.

This clone was seen ten or more times. The read terminates 3 residues before the CDR3 end, so the remaining end is supplied by the germline J gene. The chain carries TRBV5-1 and TRBJ1-4; TRBD1 matches at 7 bases. V was pared by 0 bases and J by 6 bases, with 5 bases of the junction left unmatched. There are 15 residues in the CDR3. Germline CDR1 and CDR2: SGHRS and YFSETQ. CDR3: CASSLDSRGDEKLFF. The CDR3 bases that were read are TGCGCCAGCAGCTTGGACAGCAGGGGGGATGAAAAA. Complete variable domain (other parts from reference TRBV5-1 and TRBJ1-4): KAGVTQTPRYLIKTRGQQVTLSCSPISGHRSVSWYQQTPGQGLQFLFEYFSETQRNKGNFPGRFSGRQFSNSRSEMNVSTLELGDSALYLCASSLDSRGDEKLFFGSGTQLSVL.

The sample holds many counts of this clone. The sequenced fragment ends 3 residues before the CDR3 boundary, so the rest is inferred from the germline J gene. V usage is TRBV7-9 and J usage is TRBJ2-3; no reliable D call. V was pared by 1 base and J by 4 bases, with 6 bases between. The V gene's germline CDR1 is SEHNR and CDR2 FQNEAQ (reference sequence). This CDR3 comprises 13 residues. The CDR3 DNA, read in part, is TGTGCCAGCAGCTTAGTTTCGTCAGATACG. Translation gives CASSLVSSDT. The full CDR3 is CASSLVSSDTQYF.